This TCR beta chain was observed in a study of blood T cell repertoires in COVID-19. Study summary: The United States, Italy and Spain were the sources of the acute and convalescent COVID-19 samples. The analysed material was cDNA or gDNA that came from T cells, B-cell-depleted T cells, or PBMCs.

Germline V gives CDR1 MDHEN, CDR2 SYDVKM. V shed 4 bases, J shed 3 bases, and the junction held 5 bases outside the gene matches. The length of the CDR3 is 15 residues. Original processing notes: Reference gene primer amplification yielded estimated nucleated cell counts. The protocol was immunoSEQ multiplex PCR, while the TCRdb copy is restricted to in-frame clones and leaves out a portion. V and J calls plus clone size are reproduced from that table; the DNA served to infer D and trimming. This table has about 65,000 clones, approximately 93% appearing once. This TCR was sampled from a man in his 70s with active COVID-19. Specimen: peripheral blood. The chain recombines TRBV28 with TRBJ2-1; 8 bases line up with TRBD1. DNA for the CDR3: TGTGCCAGCAGTTCCAGGACAGGGTTCTACAATGAGCAGTTCTTC. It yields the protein CASSSRTGFYNEQFF. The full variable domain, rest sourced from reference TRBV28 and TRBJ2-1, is DVKVTQSSRYLVKRTGEKVFLECVQDMDHENMFWYRQDPGLGLRLIYFSYDVKMKEKGDIPEGYSVSREKKERFSLILESASTNQTSMYLCASSSRTGFYNEQFFGPGTRLTVL.